What follows describes a single T cell receptor (beta chain). Its antigen is currently unknown. An end of the junction differs from the germline gene, which may be a read error. These data originate in a study of shared clonotypes between healthy human individuals. Points from the study as a whole: Only blood was sampled, and tissue TCR repertoires likely differ from blood ones. Among the subsets, naive ones generally showed larger estimated richness than memory ones.

The deep-level immunoSEQ assay was used. How the authors handled the data: Junction-only immunoSEQ data arrived without quality scores, meaning filtering differed. Libraries were prepared by immunoSEQ multiplex PCR; TCRdb keeps only in-frame clonotypes and omits some of them. V, J and clone size are taken as reported in that table, and D and trimming were inferred from the DNA itself. The table shows 2 million to 2.5 million clones, with roughly 95% occurring only once. The TCR comes from a man younger than 35 in good health. Sequencing was done on a sample of naive CD4+ T cells sorted from blood. Subset reported: CD45RA+ positively selected.

The CDR3 DNA reads as TGTGCTAGCAGCTTGCAGGGGACGACCGGGGAGACCCAGTACTTC. As protein: CASSLQGTTGETQYF. This chain connects TRBV7-7 to TRBJ2-5; D possibly corresponds to TRBD1 (6 bases). In germline, CDR1 is SSHAT, CDR2 FNYEAQ (reference sequence). This CDR3 is 15 amino acids long.